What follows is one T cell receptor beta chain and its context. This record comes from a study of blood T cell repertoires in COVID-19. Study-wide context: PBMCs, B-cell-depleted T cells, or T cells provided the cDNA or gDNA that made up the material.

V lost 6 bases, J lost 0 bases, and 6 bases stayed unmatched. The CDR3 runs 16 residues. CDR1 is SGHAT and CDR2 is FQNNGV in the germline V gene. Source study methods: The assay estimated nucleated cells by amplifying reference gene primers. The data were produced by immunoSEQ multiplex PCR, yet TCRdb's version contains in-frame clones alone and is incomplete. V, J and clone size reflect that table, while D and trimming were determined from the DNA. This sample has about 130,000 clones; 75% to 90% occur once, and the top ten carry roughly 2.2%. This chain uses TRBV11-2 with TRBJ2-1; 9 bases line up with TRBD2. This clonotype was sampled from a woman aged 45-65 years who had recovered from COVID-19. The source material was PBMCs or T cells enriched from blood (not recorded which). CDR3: CASRHSGGSSYNEQFF. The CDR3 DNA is TGTGCCAGCAGACATAGCGGGGGCAGCTCCTACAATGAGCAGTTCTTC.